This TCR beta chain is from a study of blood T cell repertoires in COVID-19 (dated by TCRdb to 2020 to 2022). Some background on the complete study: Collaborator samples came from the United States, Italy and Spain and covered acute and convalescent phases of COVID-19. The prospective study material was composed of cDNA or gDNA derived from T cells, B-cell-depleted T cells, or PBMCs. Subjects who had been exposed to COVID-19, were actively infected with it, or had recovered from it provided the deeply sampled blood TCRbeta repertoires that made up the dataset. The repertoires were released in a freely available public database meant as a resource for research on the immune response to SARS-CoV-2. The samples were drawn from the first 160 participants of the ongoing ImmuneRACE study and from 950 to 1,500 subjects provided by 6 global collaborators. Sample metadata almost always included a de-identified subject ID, COVID-19 status, age in years and sex. Where HLA class I and class II types were available, the types were taken from metadata supplied by the sample provider, not from assay-based typing. General conclusions and limits of the study: Clinical and demographic metadata were provided uncurated, with the amount varying by source and participant.

The immunoSEQ Assay, a bias-controlled multiplex PCR, was used to amplify TCRbeta CDR3 regions from genomic DNA. The source study handled its data this way. Within the assay, amplification of reference gene primers was used to estimate how many nucleated cells each sample contained. Sequence reads were collapsed and filtered to measure the absolute abundance of every unique TCRbeta CDR3 rearrangement. Productive Simpson clonality was computed per sample as the square root of Simpson's diversity index over productive rearrangements. TCRdb took this table from immuneACCESS and kept in-frame rearrangements with V and J called. Such tables lack part of the clones; where checked against another copy, unresolved V genes explain under half of the gap, and the rest is unexplained. V, J and clone size are those of that table, while D and trimming were read from the DNA. Here the sample has 57,000 or so clones; over 75% occur a single time. The top ten hold 15% to 20% of the sample.

The collaborating institutions used their own protocols to collect whole blood in K2EDTA tubes. For TCRbeta analysis, collaborators shipped samples as frozen whole blood, isolated PBMCs, or DNA extracted from either of those sample types. Worth noting for this clone: Its antigen is not yet known. One end of the junction varies from germline; a read error may be responsible.

Inclusive of the bounding cysteine and phenylalanine, the CDR3 is 14 residues long. The kept DNA is CDR3 alone, 42 bases in frame from the first base. Based on the germline V gene, the CDR1 and CDR2 sequences are SGHTA and FQGTGA. The rearrangement combines TRBV7-3 with TRBJ2-7, with the D gene too uncertain to name. Sequencing was carried out using peripheral blood. This TCR derives from a man between 60 and 70 years old with acute or convalescent COVID-19. The nucleotide sequence is given as TGTGCCAGCACCTTAGGGCAGACGCCTATGGAGCAGTACTTC. Translation gives CASTLGQTPMEQYF.